A single sample is the source of the 15 T cell receptor beta chains below, sequenced in a study of cytomegalovirus exposure and HLA in healthy donors. The PCR used 60 Vbeta and 13 Jbeta primers. Method: immunoSEQ multiplex PCR; TCRdb's copy keeps in-frame clones and lacks some. The sample has about 160,000 clones; roughly 66% are singletons. Sequenced material: PBMCs. These receptors were obtained from a woman between 18 and 29 years old in good health and CMV-seronegative.

This clone was counted only a few times. The CDR3 protein is CASSPIYSNTGELFF. The CDR3, as DNA: TGTGCCAGCTCACCAATCTACAGTAACACCGGGGAGCTGTTTTTT. This sequence joins TRBV18 and TRBJ2-2; D remains ambiguous. Germline CDR1 reads KGHSH; CDR2 reads LQKENI. Trimming removed 2 bases from V and 2 bases from J, with 9 bases in between. The CDR3 is 15 residues long.

The CDR3 DNA reads as TGTGCCAGCGGCCTAGCGGGCGCGACCTACAATGAGCAGTTCTTC. It encodes CASGLAGATYNEQFF. This chain connects TRBV28 to TRBJ2-1; 8 positions match TRBD2. The CDR3 sequence is 15 residues long. The V and J ends lost 8 bases and 2 bases, in that order; junction bases with no gene match: 8. Per germline, CDR1 MDHEN and CDR2 SYDVKM.

This chain connects TRBV19 to TRBJ1-6; 8 nucleotides match TRBD1. The germline V gene has CDR1 LNHDA and CDR2 SQIVND (reference sequence). The CDR3 sequence is 14 residues long. With V trimmed by 6 bases and J by 5 bases, 3 bases remained unmatched. As DNA, the CDR3 is TGTGCCAGTAGAAGGGACAGGAATAATTCACCCCTCCACTTT. Translated: CASRRDRNNSPLHF.

The J gene is TRBJ2-1, the V gene TRBV28, with D tentatively TRBD1 (6 bases). V was clipped by 5 bases and J by 0 bases, with 14 bases between them. CDR1 MDHEN and CDR2 SYDVKM come from the germline V gene. This CDR3 contains 16 residues. CDR3 bases: TGTGCCAGCAGTCCCTCAGGGGCGAGCTCCTACAATGAGCAGTTCTTC. Protein sequence: CASSPSGASSYNEQFF.

This sequence joins TRBV4-1 and TRBJ2-7, with no clear D. Per the germline V gene, CDR1 is MGHRA and CDR2 is YSYEKL. This CDR3 is built from 13 residues. V was shortened by 1 base and J by 7 bases, with 11 bases between the two germline ends. CDR3 in amino acids: CASSQVISREQYF. The CDR3 DNA reads as TGCGCCAGCAGCCAAGTTATCTCGCGGGAGCAGTACTTC.

J is TRBJ2-7 and V is TRBV18; 9 bases fit TRBD1. This CDR3 spans 13 amino acids. Losses at the gene ends were 2 bases for V and 6 bases for J; bases not matched to a gene: 2. Germline-derived CDR1 and CDR2 are KGHSH and LQKENI. CDR3 in DNA: TGTGCCAGCTCACCAGGACAGGGGCGCGAGCAGTACGTC. Protein product: CASSPGQGREQYV.

The genes are TRBV4-1 and TRBJ1-1, with TRBD1 matching over 9 bases. V trimming: 0 bases; J trimming: 3 bases; junction bases outside the gene matches: 11. This CDR3 has 18 amino acids. Germline assignment: CDR1 MGHRA and CDR2 YSYEKL. CDR3 bases: TGCGCCAGCAGCCAAGATACCCCGGACAGGGGTAGTGACACTGAAGCTTTCTTT. Translating it yields CASSQDTPDRGSDTEAFF.

The chain is built from TRBV4-1 and TRBJ1-1, with 8 bases identical to TRBD1. The length of the CDR3 is 19 residues. After removal of 0 bases from V and 3 bases from J, the junction contained 15 bases not matched to a gene. Germline loops: CDR1 MGHRA, CDR2 YSYEKL. CDR3 sequence: CASSQDRQGRRGWDTEAFF. The CDR3 DNA sequence: TGCGCCAGCAGCCAAGATAGACAGGGGCGACGGGGTTGGGACACTGAAGCTTTCTTT.

The chain carries TRBV7-2 and TRBJ2-1; 7 bases align to TRBD2. The CDR3 consists of 15 residues. Per the germline V gene, CDR1 is SGHTA and CDR2 is FQGNSA. The junction had 11 bases not matched to a gene; V was cut back by 3 bases and J by 9 bases. The CDR3 sequence is CASSFLSGGEGEQFF. In nucleotides, the CDR3 is TGTGCCAGCAGCTTCCTCTCTGGGGGGGAGGGTGAGCAGTTCTTC.

J is TRBJ1-1 and V is TRBV30; D gene unclear. The length of the CDR3 is 12 residues. Germline V CDR1 and CDR2: GTSNPN, SVGIG (reference sequence). With 2 bases removed from V and 3 bases from J, the gap between germline ends came to 7 bases. For the CDR3, the DNA is TGTGCCTGGAGTCATGGCTACACTGAAGCTTTCTTT. The encoded protein is CAWSHGYTEAFF.

This clone showed up just a few times. The J gene is TRBJ1-1, the V gene TRBV18; 9 bases are shared with TRBD1. This CDR3 region has 11 residues. V trimming: 6 bases; J trimming: 11 bases; junction bases outside the gene matches: 4. Germline-derived CDR1 and CDR2 are KGHSH and LQKENI. The CDR3 DNA sequence: TGTGCCAGCTCGCGGACAGGGGACGCTTTCTTT. Translation: CASSRTGDAFF.

The chain recombines TRBV5-5 with TRBJ1-1; tentative D call: TRBD1 (6 bases). Germline values: CDR1 SGHKS, CDR2 YYEKEE (reference sequence). The CDR3 spans 13 residues. V was cut by 4 bases and J by 1 base, with 8 bases left in between. The chain's CDR3 is CASSKGQNTEAFF. CDR3 in DNA: TGTGCCAGCAGCAAGGGACAGAACACTGAAGCTTTCTTT. Full variable domain (rest looked up from reference TRBV5-5 and TRBJ1-1): DAGVTQSPTHLIKTRGQQVTLRCSPISGHKSVSWYQQVLGQGPQFIFQYYEKEERGRGNFPDRFSARQFPNYSSELNVNALLLGDSALYLCASSKGQNTEAFFGQGTRLTVV.

The gene calls are TRBV21-1 and TRBJ2-6; the listed D gene, TRBD1, was not tested against the DNA. TRBV21-1 is a recognized pseudogene. The CDR3 has 18 amino acids. DNA of the CDR3: TGTGCCAGCAGCGCTGGGGGGCAGGGGGCGTATGGGGCCAACGGCCTGACTTTC. The encoded protein is CASSAGGQGAYGANGLTF.

The chain is built from TRBV18 and TRBJ2-1; TRBD2 matches at 9 bases. There are 16 residues in the CDR3. The V segment lost 2 bases and the J segment 4 bases; nucleotides outside the gene matches: 6. Germline-derived CDR1 and CDR2 are KGHSH and LQKENI. The CDR3 sequence is CASSPGGLALYNEQFF. As DNA, the CDR3 is TGTGCCAGCTCACCAGGAGGACTAGCGTTATACAATGAGCAGTTCTTC.

The chain joins TRBV6-6 to TRBJ2-1; 8 bases fit TRBD2. There are 12 residues in the CDR3. CDR1 is MNHNY, CDR2 SVGAGI, per germline (reference sequence). With V trimmed by 4 bases and J by 10 bases, 3 bases remained unmatched. The CDR3 DNA follows: TGTGCCAGCAGTTGGTCGGGGGGGGAGCAGTTCTTC. As protein: CASSWSGGEQFF.